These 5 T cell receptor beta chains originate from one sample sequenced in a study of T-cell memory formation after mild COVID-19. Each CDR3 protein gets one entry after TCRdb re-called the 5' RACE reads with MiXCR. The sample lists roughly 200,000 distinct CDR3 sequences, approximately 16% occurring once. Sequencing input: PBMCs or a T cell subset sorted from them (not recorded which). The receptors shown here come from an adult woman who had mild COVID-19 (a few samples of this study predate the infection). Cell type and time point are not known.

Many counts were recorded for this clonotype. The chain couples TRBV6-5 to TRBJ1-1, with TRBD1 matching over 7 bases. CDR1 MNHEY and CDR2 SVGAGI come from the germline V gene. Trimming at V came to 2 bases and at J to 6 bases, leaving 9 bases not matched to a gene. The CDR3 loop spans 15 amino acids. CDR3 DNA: TGTGCCAGCAGTTACGGCGACAGGGAAGCCGCTGAAGCTTTCTTT. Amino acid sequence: CASSYGDREAAEAFF.

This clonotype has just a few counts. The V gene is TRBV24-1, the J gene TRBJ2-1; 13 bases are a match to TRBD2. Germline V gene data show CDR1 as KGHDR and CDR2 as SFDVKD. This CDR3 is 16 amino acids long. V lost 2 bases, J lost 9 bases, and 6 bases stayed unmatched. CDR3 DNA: TGTGCCACCAGTGATTCTGGCGGGACTAGCGGGATTGAGCAGTTCTTC. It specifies CATSDSGGTSGIEQFF.

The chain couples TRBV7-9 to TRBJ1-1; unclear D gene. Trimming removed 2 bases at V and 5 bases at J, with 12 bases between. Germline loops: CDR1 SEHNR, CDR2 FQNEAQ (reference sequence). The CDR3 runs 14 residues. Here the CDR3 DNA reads TGTGCCAGCAGCTTATTAGGTTCGGGGACTGAAGCTTTCTTT. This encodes CASSLLGSGTEAFF.

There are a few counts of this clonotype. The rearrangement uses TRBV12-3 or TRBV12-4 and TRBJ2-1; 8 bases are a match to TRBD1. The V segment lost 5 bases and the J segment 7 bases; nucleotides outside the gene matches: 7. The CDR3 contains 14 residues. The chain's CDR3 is CASSTRTGNNEQFF. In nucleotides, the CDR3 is TGTGCCAGCAGTACACGGACAGGGAATAATGAGCAGTTCTTC.

The CDR3 DNA reads as TGCGCCAGCTCCGAGGGGGCGAACACCGGGGAGCTGTTTTTT. This encodes CASSEGANTGELFF. The chain is built from TRBV5-1 and TRBJ2-2; D is possibly TRBD1 (6 bases). The CDR3 loop spans 14 amino acids. From germline, CDR1 is SGHRS and CDR2 YFSETQ. Trimming removed 7 bases at V and 0 bases at J, with 10 bases between.